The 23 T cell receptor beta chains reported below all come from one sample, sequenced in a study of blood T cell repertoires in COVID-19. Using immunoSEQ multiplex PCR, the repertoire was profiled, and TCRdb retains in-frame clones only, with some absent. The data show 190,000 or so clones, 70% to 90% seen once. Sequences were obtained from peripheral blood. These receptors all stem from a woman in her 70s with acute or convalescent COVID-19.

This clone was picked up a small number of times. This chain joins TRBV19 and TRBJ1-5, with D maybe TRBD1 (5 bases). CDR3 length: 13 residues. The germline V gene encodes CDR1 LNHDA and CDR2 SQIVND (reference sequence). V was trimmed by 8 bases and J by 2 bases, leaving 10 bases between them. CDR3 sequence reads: CASGTWGNQPQHF. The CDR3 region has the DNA TGTGCCAGTGGGACTTGGGGCAATCAGCCCCAGCATTTT.

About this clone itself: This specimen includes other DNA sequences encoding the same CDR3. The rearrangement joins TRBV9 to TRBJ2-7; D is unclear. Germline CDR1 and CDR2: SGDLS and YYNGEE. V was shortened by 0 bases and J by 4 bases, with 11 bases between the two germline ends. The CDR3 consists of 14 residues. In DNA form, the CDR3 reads TGTGCCAGCAGCGTAGGAGGCGGAAGGTACGAGCAGTACTTC. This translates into CASSVGGGRYEQYF.

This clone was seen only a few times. CDR3 amino acids: CASSVEPIQDTQYF. The CDR3 nucleotides read TGTGCCAGCAGCGTAGAACCCATACAAGATACGCAGTATTTT. This chain connects TRBV9 to TRBJ2-3; D gene unclear. Germline V CDR1 and CDR2: SGDLS, YYNGEE. The CDR3 is 14 residues long. Between the trimmed V and J ends, which lost 0 bases and 5 bases, there was a span of 10 bases.

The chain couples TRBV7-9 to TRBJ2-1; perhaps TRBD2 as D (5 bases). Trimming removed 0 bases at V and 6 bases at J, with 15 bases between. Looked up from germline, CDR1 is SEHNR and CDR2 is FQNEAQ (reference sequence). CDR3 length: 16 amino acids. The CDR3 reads CASSLAWSGIRNEQFF. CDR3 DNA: TGTGCCAGCAGCTTAGCGTGGTCCGGGATTCGCAATGAGCAGTTCTTC.

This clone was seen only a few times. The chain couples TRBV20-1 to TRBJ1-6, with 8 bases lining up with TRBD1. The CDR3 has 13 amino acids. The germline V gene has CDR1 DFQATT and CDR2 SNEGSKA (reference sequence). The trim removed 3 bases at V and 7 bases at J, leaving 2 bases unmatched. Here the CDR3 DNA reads TGCAGTGCTAGTGGACAGGGCAATTCACCCCTCCACTTT. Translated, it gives CSASGQGNSPLHF.

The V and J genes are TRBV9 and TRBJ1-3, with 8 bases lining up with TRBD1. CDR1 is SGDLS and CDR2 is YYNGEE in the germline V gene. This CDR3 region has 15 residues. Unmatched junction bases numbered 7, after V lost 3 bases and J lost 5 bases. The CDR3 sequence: CASSGGTGRRNTIYF. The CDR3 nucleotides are TGTGCCAGCAGCGGGGGGACAGGCCGTAGAAACACCATATATTTT.

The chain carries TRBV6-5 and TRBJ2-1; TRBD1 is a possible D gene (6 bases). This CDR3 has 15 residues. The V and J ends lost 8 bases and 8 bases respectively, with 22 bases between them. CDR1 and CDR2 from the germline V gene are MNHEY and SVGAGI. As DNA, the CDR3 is TGTGCCAGCGTAGAAATCAGGGGAGCGTCCGATGAGCAGTTCTTC. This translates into CASVEIRGASDEQFF.

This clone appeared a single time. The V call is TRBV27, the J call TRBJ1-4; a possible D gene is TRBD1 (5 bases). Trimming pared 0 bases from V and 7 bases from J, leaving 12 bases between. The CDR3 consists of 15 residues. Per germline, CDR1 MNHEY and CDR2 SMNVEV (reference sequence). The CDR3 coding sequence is TGTGCCAGCAGTTTATCTGCGGGGCAGGCTGAAAAACTGTTTTTT. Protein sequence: CASSLSAGQAEKLFF. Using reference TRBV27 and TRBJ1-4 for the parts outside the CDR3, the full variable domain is EAQVTQNPRYLITVTGKKLTVTCSQNMNHEYMSWYRQDPGLGLRQIYYSMNVEVTDKGDVPEGYKVSRKEKRNFPLILESPSPNQTSLYFCASSLSAGQAEKLFFGSGTQLSVL.

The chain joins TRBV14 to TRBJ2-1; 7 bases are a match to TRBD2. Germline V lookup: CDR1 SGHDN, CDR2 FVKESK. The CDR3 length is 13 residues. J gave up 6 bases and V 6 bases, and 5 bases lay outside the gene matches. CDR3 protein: CASRRTGGNEQFF. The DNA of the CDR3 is TGTGCCAGCAGACGGACGGGGGGCAATGAGCAGTTCTTC.

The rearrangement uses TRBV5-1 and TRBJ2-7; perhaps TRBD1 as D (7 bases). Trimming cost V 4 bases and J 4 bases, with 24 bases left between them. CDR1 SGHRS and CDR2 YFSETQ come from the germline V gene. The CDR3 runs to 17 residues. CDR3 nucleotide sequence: TGCGCCAGCAGCGTGGGACCTTCGGCAGGGGGGTTGTACGAGCAGTACTTC. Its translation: CASSVGPSAGGLYEQYF.

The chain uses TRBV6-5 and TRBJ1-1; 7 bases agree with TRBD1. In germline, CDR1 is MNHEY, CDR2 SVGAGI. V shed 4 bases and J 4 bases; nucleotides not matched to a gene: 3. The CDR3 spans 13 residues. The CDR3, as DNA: TGTGCCAGCAGTTTGACAGGGAGCACTGAAGCTTTCTTT. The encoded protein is CASSLTGSTEAFF.

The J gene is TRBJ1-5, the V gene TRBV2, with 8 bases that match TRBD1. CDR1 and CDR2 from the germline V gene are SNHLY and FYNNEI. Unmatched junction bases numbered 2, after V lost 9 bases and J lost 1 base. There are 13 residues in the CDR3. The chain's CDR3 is CASRTGSNQPQHF. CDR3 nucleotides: TGTGCCAGTAGGACAGGGAGCAATCAGCCCCAGCATTTT.

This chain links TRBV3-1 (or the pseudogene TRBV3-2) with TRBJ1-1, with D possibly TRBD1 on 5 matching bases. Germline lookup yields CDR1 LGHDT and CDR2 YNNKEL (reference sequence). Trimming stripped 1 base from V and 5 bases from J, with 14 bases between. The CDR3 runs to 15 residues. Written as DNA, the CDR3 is TGTGCCAGCAGCCAAGCGGGGGTAGGATTAACTGAAGCTTTCTTT. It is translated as CASSQAGVGLTEAFF.

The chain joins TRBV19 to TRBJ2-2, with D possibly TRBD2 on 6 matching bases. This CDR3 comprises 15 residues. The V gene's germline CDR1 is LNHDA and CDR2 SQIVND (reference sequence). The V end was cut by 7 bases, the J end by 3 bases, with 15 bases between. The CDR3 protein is CASTGGLAYTGELFF. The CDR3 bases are TGTGCCAGTACCGGGGGACTGGCGTACACCGGGGAGCTGTTTTTT.

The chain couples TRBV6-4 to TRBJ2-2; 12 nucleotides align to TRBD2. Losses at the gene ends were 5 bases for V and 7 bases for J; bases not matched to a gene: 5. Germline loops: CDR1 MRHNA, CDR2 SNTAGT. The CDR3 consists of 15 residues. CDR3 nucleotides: TGTGCCAGCAGTCGACTAGCGGGAGAAATCGGGGAGCTGTTTTTT. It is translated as CASSRLAGEIGELFF.

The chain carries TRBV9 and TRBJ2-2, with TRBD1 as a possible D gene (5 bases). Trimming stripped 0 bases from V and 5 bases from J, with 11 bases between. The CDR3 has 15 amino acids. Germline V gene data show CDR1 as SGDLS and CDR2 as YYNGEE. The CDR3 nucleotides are TGTGCCAGCAGCGTAGTCCCAGGGAATACCGGGGAGCTGTTTTTT. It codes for CASSVVPGNTGELFF.

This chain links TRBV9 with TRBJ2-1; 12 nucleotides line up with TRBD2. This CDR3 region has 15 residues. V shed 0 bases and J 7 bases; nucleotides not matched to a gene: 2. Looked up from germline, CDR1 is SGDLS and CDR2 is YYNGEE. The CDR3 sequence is CASSVGTSGTNEQFF. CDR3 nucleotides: TGTGCCAGCAGCGTAGGGACTAGCGGGACAAATGAGCAGTTCTTC.

CDR3 amino acids: CASSQDPRGSGNNSPLHF. CDR3 DNA sequence: TGCGCCAGCAGCCAAGACCCCAGGGGCAGTGGGAATAATTCACCCCTCCACTTT. V and J are TRBV4-1 and TRBJ1-6; tentatively, D is TRBD1 (6 bases). Trimming removed 0 bases at V and 5 bases at J, with 17 bases between. This CDR3 is 18 amino acids long. The germline CDR1 and CDR2 sequences are MGHRA and YSYEKL.

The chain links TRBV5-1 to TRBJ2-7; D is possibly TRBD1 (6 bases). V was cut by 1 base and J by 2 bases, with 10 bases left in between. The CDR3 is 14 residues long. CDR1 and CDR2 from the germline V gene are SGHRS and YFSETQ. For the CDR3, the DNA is TGCGCCAGCAGCTTGTCAGGGGATGCCTACGAGCAGTACTTC. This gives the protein CASSLSGDAYEQYF.

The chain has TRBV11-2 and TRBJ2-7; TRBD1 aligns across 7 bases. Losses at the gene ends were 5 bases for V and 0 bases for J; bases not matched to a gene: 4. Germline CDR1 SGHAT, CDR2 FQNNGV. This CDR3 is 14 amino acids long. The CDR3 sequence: CASSPRQGSYEQYF. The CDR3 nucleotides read TGTGCCAGCAGCCCCAGACAGGGCTCCTACGAGCAGTACTTC. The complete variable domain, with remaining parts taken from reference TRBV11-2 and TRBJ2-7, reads EAGVAQSPRYKIIEKRQSVAFWCNPISGHATLYWYQQILGQGPKLLIQFQNNGVVDDSQLPKDRFSAERLKGVDSTLKIQPAKLEDSAVYLCASSPRQGSYEQYFGPGTRLTVT.

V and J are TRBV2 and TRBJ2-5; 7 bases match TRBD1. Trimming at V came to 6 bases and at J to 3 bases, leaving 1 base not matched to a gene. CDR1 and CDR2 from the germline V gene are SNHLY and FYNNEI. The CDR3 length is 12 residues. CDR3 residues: CASRGQKETQYF. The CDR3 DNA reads TGTGCCAGCAGGGGACAGAAAGAGACCCAGTACTTC.

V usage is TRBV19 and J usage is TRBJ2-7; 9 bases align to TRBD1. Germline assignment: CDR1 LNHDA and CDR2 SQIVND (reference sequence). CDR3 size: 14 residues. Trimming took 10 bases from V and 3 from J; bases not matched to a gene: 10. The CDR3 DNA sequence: TGTGCCAACGAACTCCGGGACAGGGTCTACGAGCAGTACTTC. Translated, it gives CANELRDRVYEQYF.

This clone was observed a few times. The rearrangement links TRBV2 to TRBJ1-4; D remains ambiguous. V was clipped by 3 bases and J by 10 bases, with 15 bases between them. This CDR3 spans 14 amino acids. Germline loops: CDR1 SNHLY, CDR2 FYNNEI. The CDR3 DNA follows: TGTGCCAGCAGTGAGGGTCCATCTGAGGGAAAACTGTTTTTT. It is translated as CASSEGPSEGKLFF.